A selection of T cell receptor beta chains follows, all from one sample in a study of T cells in localized non-small cell lung cancer. Produced via immunoSEQ multiplex PCR; TCRdb's table is partial and in-frame only. In the table there are around 80,000 clones, about 78% of which are singletons. Sequenced here: PBMCs, sampled before any cancer treatment. These receptors all come from a man aged 35-75 years with stage II squamous cell lung carcinoma. CDR3s include the opening cysteine and the closing phenylalanine or tryptophan. D genes are given only for firm matches. Rows give clone size only sometimes, using once, few, many, or a class for an expanded clone.

D: .
V: TRBV4-1
size: .
J: TRBJ2-3
DNA: TGCGCCAGCAGCCAAGAGGGAATCACTAGTCCCACAGATACGCAGTATTTT
CDR3: CASSQEGITSPTDTQYF

D: .
V: TRBV18
size: .
J: TRBJ2-1
DNA: TGTGCCAGCTCACCACAGGGAGAGCAGTTCTTC
CDR3: CASSPQGEQFF

D: .
V: TRBV30
size: .
J: TRBJ2-7
DNA: TGTGCCTGGAGGGGGAGCTCCTACGAGCAGTACTTC
CDR3: CAWRGSSYEQYF

D: TRBD2
V: TRBV5-1
size: .
J: TRBJ2-5
DNA: TGCGCCAGCAGCTTGGGGACTAGCTCGGAGACCCAGTACTTC
CDR3: CASSLGTSSETQYF

D: .
V: TRBV5-1
size: few
J: TRBJ1-1
DNA: TGCGCCAGCAGCTCGAACACTGAAGCTTTCTTT
CDR3: CASSSNTEAFF

D: TRBD2
V: TRBV5-1
size: .
J: TRBJ2-3
DNA: TGCGCCAGCAGCTTGCGGGAGGGCCCATATACGCAGTATTTT
CDR3: CASSLREGPYTQYF

D: .
V: TRBV6-5
size: .
J: TRBJ1-2
DNA: TGTGCCAGCACGGGGCGTCTCTTCTATGGCTACACCTTC
CDR3: CASTGRLFYGYTF

D: .
V: TRBV6-5
size: .
J: TRBJ2-7
DNA: TGTGCCAGCAGTTACTCTGACCAGGGCCCATACGAGCAGTACTTC
CDR3: CASSYSDQGPYEQYF

D: TRBD1
V: TRBV5-4
size: once
J: TRBJ1-1
DNA: TGTGCCAGCAGTCAAGGACAGGGGATCGGGAACACTGAAGCTTTCTTT
CDR3: CASSQGQGIGNTEAFF

D: .
V: TRBV28
size: .
J: TRBJ1-3
DNA: TGTGCCAGCAGTTTAACCAGGGGAGGACCTGGAAACACCATATATTTT
CDR3: CASSLTRGGPGNTIYF

D: TRBD1
V: TRBV29-1
size: few
J: TRBJ2-7
DNA: TGCAGCGTTTATCTAGCTACGGACAGGGGTTTCTACGAGCAGTACTTC
CDR3: CSVYLATDRGFYEQYF

D: .
V: TRBV7-9
size: .
J: TRBJ2-2
DNA: TGTGCCAGCAGCGGTCGGCCCTCGAACACCGGGGAGCTGTTTTTT
CDR3: CASSGRPSNTGELFF

D: .
V: TRBV2
size: .
J: TRBJ2-1
DNA: TGTGCCAGCAGTCGGGACCCACCCGGGTACAATGAGCAGTTCTTC
CDR3: CASSRDPPGYNEQFF

D: .
V: TRBV19
size: .
J: TRBJ1-1
DNA: TGTGCCAGTAGTATGAGGGTTACCCTTATGAACACTGAAGCTTTCTTT
CDR3: CASSMRVTLMNTEAFF

D: TRBD1
V: TRBV2
size: .
J: TRBJ1-2
DNA: TGTGCCAGCAGTGGGACAGGGGGGAGGTATGGCTACACCTTC
CDR3: CASSGTGGRYGYTF

D: .
V: TRBV7-2
size: .
J: TRBJ1-1
DNA: TGTGCCAGCAGCTTAAATGACGGCCGGGGGCGCTGGGACACTGAAGCTTTCTTT
CDR3: CASSLNDGRGRWDTEAFF

D: .
V: TRBV6-6
size: .
J: TRBJ1-2
DNA: TGTGCCAGCCAAACAGGGACCGGCTACACCTTC
CDR3: CASQTGTGYTF

D: .
V: TRBV11-2
size: few
J: TRBJ2-5
DNA: TGTGCCAGCAGCTTAGGGGAGGACCAGTACTTC
CDR3: CASSLGEDQYF

D: .
V: TRBV9
size: .
J: TRBJ1-1
DNA: TGTGCCAGCAGCGTAGACCTCTGGGACAACACTGAAGCTTTCTTT
CDR3: CASSVDLWDNTEAFF

D: .
V: TRBV7-2
size: few
J: TRBJ1-1
DNA: TGTGCCAGCAGCGTGGCCGGCCCCACTGAAGCTTTCTTT
CDR3: CASSVAGPTEAFF

D: .
V: TRBV28
size: .
J: TRBJ1-5
DNA: TGTGCCAGCGTTGGAGAGGGCTCCTATAGCAATCAGCCCCAGCATTTT
CDR3: CASVGEGSYSNQPQHF

D: .
V: TRBV5-6
size: .
J: TRBJ1-1
DNA: TGTGCCAGCAGCTTGGCCGACAGGAGTATGAACACTGAAGCTTTCTTT
CDR3: CASSLADRSMNTEAFF

D: .
V: TRBV9
size: few
J: TRBJ1-4
DNA: TGTGCCAGCAGCGTAGAGGGGGGTTTAACAACTAATGAAAAACTGTTTTTT
CDR3: CASSVEGGLTTNEKLFF

D: TRBD2
V: TRBV5-4
size: .
J: TRBJ2-5
DNA: TGTGCCAGAAGCGTGGGACTAGAACAGACCCAGTACTTC
CDR3: CARSVGLEQTQYF

D: TRBD1
V: TRBV28
size: .
J: TRBJ1-1
DNA: TGTGCCAGCACGACAGGGCATAACACTGAAGCTTTCTTT
CDR3: CASTTGHNTEAFF

D: TRBD2
V: TRBV28
size: .
J: TRBJ2-3
DNA: TGTGCCAGCAGTTTCCCCTCTAGCGGTCCAGACACGCAGTATTTT
CDR3: CASSFPSSGPDTQYF

D: .
V: TRBV6-5
size: .
J: TRBJ2-7
DNA: TGTGCCAGCGCTCCGGCGCCGAAGAACTACGAGCAGTACTTC
CDR3: CASAPAPKNYEQYF